This is a list of T cell receptor beta chains from one sample in a study of CD4 and CD8 cells across lung adenocarcinoma regions. TCRdb independently ran MiXCR on the PCR reads; one entry per CDR3 protein. The sample lists 15,000 to 20,000 distinct CDR3 sequences, 45% to 50% occurring once. Sequencing was carried out using CD8+ T cells from the margin of a lung tumor. These receptors were obtained from a male donor with lung adenocarcinoma. The CD4 and CD8 labels of this study may be unreliable. Each CDR3 is given with its conserved first and last residue. Fields, in order: CDR3 protein, CDR3 DNA, D gene, V gene, clone size, J gene. A D gene is named only where the DNA matches it firmly. Some rows have no size entry. The others give once, few or many, or a class for an expanded clone.

CASSSLGNYGYTF TGTGCCAGCAGTTCCCTAGGGAACTATGGCTACACCTTC - TRBV27 - TRBJ1-2
CASSPRLAGSSYEQYF TGTGCCAGCAGCCCAAGACTAGCGGGGAGCTCCTACGAGCAGTACTTC TRBD2 TRBV7-2 - TRBJ2-7
CASTGMWGKNTQYF TGCGCCAGCACGGGGATGTGGGGCAAAAATACGCAGTACTTC - TRBV10-2 - TRBJ2-4
CASKGLRSTDTQYF TGTGCCAGCAAGGGGCTACGAAGCACAGATACGCAGTATTTT - TRBV6-1 - TRBJ2-3
CASSYSGDALYF TGTGCCAGCAGTTACAGCGGCGATGCGCTGTATTTT - TRBV6-5 - TRBJ2-2
CASSLASGSAYEQYF TGTGCCAGCAGCTTAGCTAGCGGGAGCGCCTACGAGCAGTACTTC TRBD2 TRBV7-2 - TRBJ2-7
CASARGTSYEQYF TGTGCCAGCGCCAGGGGCACATCCTACGAGCAGTACTTC - TRBV7-6 many TRBJ2-7
CASSLGGLAGNVQETQYF TGTGCCAGCAGTTTAGGGGGACTAGCGGGAAATGTCCAAGAGACGCAGTATTTT TRBD2 TRBV27 - TRBJ2-3
CASSPESGRGNEQFF TGTGCCAGCAGCCCAGAGAGCGGGAGAGGCAATGAGCAGTTCTTC TRBD2 TRBV7-2 many TRBJ2-1
CASSPTTEKLFF TGTGCCAGCTCACCAACTACTGAAAAACTGTTTTTT - TRBV18 once TRBJ1-4
CASSEAFGGEQFF TGTGCCAGCAGTGAAGCGTTCGGGGGTGAGCAGTTCTTC - TRBV6-1 - TRBJ2-1
CASSRTGATDTQYF TGCGCCAGCAGTAGGACGGGAGCCACAGACACGCAGTACTTC - TRBV10-1 - TRBJ2-4
CASSEPPGQGYNEQFF TGTGCCAGCAGTGAACCCCCGGGACAGGGGTACAATGAGCAGTTCTTC TRBD1 TRBV6-1 few TRBJ2-1
CASSLAPVTDTQYF TGTGCCAGCAGCTTAGCGCCAGTCACAGATACGCAGTATTTT - TRBV7-6 - TRBJ2-3
CASRQGAGAKNIQYF TGCGCCAGCAGACAGGGGGCCGGGGCCAAAAACATTCAGTACTTC TRBD1 TRBV10-2 many TRBJ2-4
CARGLEAGSTGTLYF TGCGCCCGCGGTCTCGAGGCGGGGAGCACAGGTACGCTGTATTTT - TRBV10-2 - TRBJ2-3
CATKRGRRSDGYTF TGTGCCACCAAAAGAGGCCGTAGGTCGGATGGCTACACCTTC - TRBV10-3 - TRBJ1-2